This T cell receptor beta chain was identified in a study of blood T cell repertoires in COVID-19. About the study: Acute and convalescent COVID-19 specimens originated in the United States, Italy and Spain. T cells, B-cell-depleted T cells, or PBMCs supplied cDNA or gDNA.

Method: immunoSEQ multiplex PCR; TCRdb's copy keeps in-frame clones and lacks some. The sample lists fewer than 300,000 clones, 80% to 90% occurring once. The CDR3 has 15 amino acids. The J segment lost 1 base and the V segment lost 3 bases, leaving 2 bases of the junction unmatched. The V gene's germline CDR1 is SGDLS and CDR2 YYNGEE. Material: peripheral blood. The chain employs TRBV9 and TRBJ2-7; TRBD2 matches at 12 bases. This sequence originates from a woman aged 50 to 60 with COVID-19, enrolled during active disease. The CDR3 coding sequence is TGTGCCAGCAGCGCGACTAGCGGGAGATCCTACGAGCAGTACTTC. Amino acid sequence: CASSATSGRSYEQYF. The full variable domain, with the rest looked up from reference TRBV9 and TRBJ2-7, is DSGVTQTPKHLITATGQRVTLRCSPRSGDLSVYWYQQSLDQGLQFLIQYYNGEERAKGNILERFSAQQFPDLHSELNLSSLELGDSALYFCASSATSGRSYEQYFGPGTRLTVT.